A selection of T cell receptor beta chains follows, all from one sample in a study of T cell responses to AZD1222 COVID-19 vaccine. This table comes from immunoSEQ multiplex PCR, and its TCRdb copy is limited to in-frame clones, with some not included. The sample includes over 130,000 clones, about 89% of them seen just once. This sample comprised peripheral blood, obtained on day 0 of AZD1222 vaccination. All receptors come from an adult in good health. The CDR3 runs from the conserved cysteine through the conserved F or W. Fields, in order: J gene, V gene, D gene, clone size, CDR3 DNA, CDR3 protein. D genes are given only for firm matches. The size of a clone is reported for some rows only, either as once, few or many, or as a class for expanded clones.

J gene: TRBJ2-7; V gene: TRBV7-2; D gene: NA; clone size: once; CDR3 DNA: TGTGCCAGCAGCCTCCCCCCCATCTCCTACGAGCAGTACTTC; CDR3 protein: CASSLPPISYEQYF
J gene: TRBJ2-7; V gene: TRBV11-2; D gene: TRBD1; clone size: NA; CDR3 DNA: TGTGCCAGCAGCTTAGCGGCAGGGGGCCTTCGAGAGCAGTACTTC; CDR3 protein: CASSLAAGGLREQYF
J gene: TRBJ2-7; V gene: TRBV2; D gene: NA; clone size: NA; CDR3 DNA: TGTGCCAGCAGTGAAGGAACAGGGTTCGACGAGCAGTACTTC; CDR3 protein: CASSEGTGFDEQYF
J gene: TRBJ1-1; V gene: TRBV27; D gene: NA; clone size: few; CDR3 DNA: TGTGCCAGCAGTGTTCAATGGAGTAAGGCTGAAGCTTTCTTT; CDR3 protein: CASSVQWSKAEAFF
J gene: TRBJ1-1; V gene: TRBV29-1; D gene: TRBD1; clone size: NA; CDR3 DNA: TGCAGCGTTCACAGGGGAGTAAACACTGAAGCTTTCTTT; CDR3 protein: CSVHRGVNTEAFF
J gene: TRBJ1-2; V gene: TRBV13; D gene: NA; clone size: once; CDR3 DNA: TGTGCCAGCAGCGAGCCAGGGTTACAGGGCTACACCTTC; CDR3 protein: CASSEPGLQGYTF
J gene: TRBJ1-6; V gene: TRBV7-9; D gene: TRBD1; clone size: NA; CDR3 DNA: TGTGCCAGCAGCTTATTCGGACAGGGAGCTTCACCCCTCCACTTT; CDR3 protein: CASSLFGQGASPLHF
J gene: TRBJ2-3; V gene: TRBV6-6; D gene: TRBD2; clone size: NA; CDR3 DNA: TGTGCCAGCAGTCAGACCACTAGCGGGAGGATAATGTATACGCAGTATTTT; CDR3 protein: CASSQTTSGRIMYTQYF
J gene: TRBJ2-2; V gene: TRBV5-1; D gene: NA; clone size: NA; CDR3 DNA: TGCGCCAGCACCCCCAACCTCTCTCACAGGAGCACCGGGGAGCTGTTTTTT; CDR3 protein: CASTPNLSHRSTGELFF
J gene: TRBJ1-1; V gene: TRBV19; D gene: NA; clone size: NA; CDR3 DNA: TGTGCCAGTAGGGTCATCGGTGGCAGGACATACACTGAAGCTTTCTTT; CDR3 protein: CASRVIGGRTYTEAFF
J gene: TRBJ1-1; V gene: TRBV27; D gene: NA; clone size: NA; CDR3 DNA: TGTGCCAGCAGTTTAAAGGGGGTGCGCACTGAAGCTTTCTTT; CDR3 protein: CASSLKGVRTEAFF
J gene: TRBJ2-7; V gene: TRBV19; D gene: NA; clone size: NA; CDR3 DNA: TGTGCCAGTAGTATTGGGAGCGGCTACGAGCAGTACTTC; CDR3 protein: CASSIGSGYEQYF
J gene: TRBJ1-2; V gene: TRBV7-9; D gene: TRBD1; clone size: NA; CDR3 DNA: TGTGCCAGCAGCCATACGACAGGGCCCTATGGCTACACCTTC; CDR3 protein: CASSHTTGPYGYTF
J gene: TRBJ1-3; V gene: TRBV3-1/TRBV3-2; D gene: NA; clone size: NA; CDR3 DNA: TGTGCCAGCAGCCAAGATCCGACCCCTGGAAACACCATATATTTT; CDR3 protein: CASSQDPTPGNTIYF
J gene: TRBJ1-5; V gene: TRBV29-1; D gene: NA; clone size: NA; CDR3 DNA: TGCAGCGCTCTGGACGGGGGAAATCAGCCCCAGCATTTT; CDR3 protein: CSALDGGNQPQHF
J gene: TRBJ2-7; V gene: TRBV7-8; D gene: TRBD1; clone size: NA; CDR3 DNA: TGTGCCAGCAGGACCGGGACAGGGTTTTACGAGCAGTACTTC; CDR3 protein: CASRTGTGFYEQYF
J gene: TRBJ2-1; V gene: TRBV27; D gene: TRBD2; clone size: NA; CDR3 DNA: TGTGCCAGCAGTTATAGCGGGGCACTTTACAATGAGCAGTTCTTC; CDR3 protein: CASSYSGALYNEQFF
J gene: TRBJ2-1; V gene: TRBV12-3/TRBV12-4; D gene: NA; clone size: NA; CDR3 DNA: TGTGCCAGCAGTCCCGGGGCCTACAATGAGCAGTTCTTC; CDR3 protein: CASSPGAYNEQFF
J gene: TRBJ1-2; V gene: TRBV28; D gene: NA; clone size: NA; CDR3 DNA: TGTGCCAGCAGTGTTGGACAGCCTTATGGCTACACCTTC; CDR3 protein: CASSVGQPYGYTF
J gene: TRBJ2-7; V gene: TRBV18; D gene: NA; clone size: once; CDR3 DNA: TGTGCCAGCTCACCACTCCAATACGAGCAGTACTTC; CDR3 protein: CASSPLQYEQYF